This TCR beta chain was sequenced during a study of MAIT cells during Salmonella Paratyphi A infection (dated by TCRdb to 2017 to 2019). General notes on the study: A single dose of 1-5x10^3 CFU of S. Paratyphi A strain NVGH308 was ingested by adult volunteers aged 18 to 60. Starting at diagnosis, the diagnosed volunteers took ciprofloxacin 500 mg twice daily for 14 days.

Receptor amplification or capture employed 5' RACE. TCRbeta was amplified by two rounds of PCR with Phusion High-Fidelity polymerase, and sample-specific barcodes were added in the primers. TCRbeta libraries were generated by template-switch cDNA synthesis with SMARTScribe reverse transcriptase and a TRBC-specific primer. The barcoded samples were pooled and then prepared using the NEBNext Ultra DNA Library Prep Kit for Illumina. The libraries were sequenced on an Illumina MiSeq using the MiSeq reagent kit v2, 300 cycles. The authors processed their data as follows. Reads were demultiplexed by barcode with Jemultiplexer and were aligned with MiTCR using default parameters. Non-functional sequences were removed with VDJtools, and each clonotype was defined by its amino acid sequence, with frequencies calculated from the assigned sequence reads. The clonal space homeostasis analysis grouped clonotypes by frequency into over-represented (0.05-1), large, medium and small bins. TCRdb reran the public reads through fastp at Q25 and MiXCR, keeping productive beta chains. Every entry covers one CDR3 protein and lists the most common genes and DNA from its rows. These V and J calls originate from TCRdb's pipeline instead of the authors' own analysis. This sample lists about 700 distinct CDR3 sequences; about 15% were detected once. The top ten constitute about 39% of the sample.

Comment on this clonotype: This clone's antigen is unknown. Nothing much larger sits one base from this clone, and base qualities are not available.

According to the study, the label for this sample's time point signals: after infection, following antibiotic treatment. Using flow cytometry, MAIT cells, defined as Valpha7.2+ CD161+ T cells, were identified and sorted. In 6 or 7 volunteers who developed enteric fever after controlled oral challenge with live Salmonella Paratyphi A, circulating MAIT cell TCRbeta repertoires were profiled over time. Each diagnosed volunteer contributed MAIT cell samples at pre-infection, mid-infection and post-infection timepoints. A diagnosis of enteric fever was based on Paratyphi A bacteremia and/or a persistent fever above 38 degrees C that lasted longer than 12 hours. Challenged volunteers were diagnosed with infection sometime between day 4 and day 7 after challenge. For RNA extraction, roughly 5,000 to 10,000 MAIT cells from each sample were sorted straight into RNAqueous-Micro lysis buffer. Lymphoprep gradient centrifugation was used to isolate peripheral blood mononuclear cells from blood samples and leukocyte cones. Cell sorting used a BD FACSAria Fusion or BD FACSAria III sorter.

Broader findings and caveats from the paper: From baseline to mid-infection, the space taken up by over-represented MAIT clonotypes dropped significantly (roughly 0.18 to 0.096), whereas no significant difference was seen post-infection. Compared with healthy controls, diagnosed volunteers had more expansion or contraction among the top five MAIT clonotypes (around 0.5 versus 0.13), a finding that suggests the repertoire is reshaped by infection. MAIT TRBV usage was oligoclonal with a preference for TRBV20 and TRBV6, and infection appeared not to change this usage. Although the availability of volunteer samples limited sample sizes, the sizes were judged adequate for detecting differences between groups.

At the junction V is shortened by 6 bases and J by 6 bases; bases outside the gene matches: 1. According to the germline V gene (reference sequence), CDR1 reads DFQATT and CDR2 reads SNEGSKA. The cysteine opens and the phenylalanine closes a CDR3 of 13 amino acids. Solely the CDR3 DNA is kept, with 39 bases framed from the first base. This clonotype was sampled from a person between 18 and 69 years old who was deliberately infected with Salmonella Paratyphi A in a paratyphoid fever challenge study. The material was MAIT cells from blood, obtained at the last sampling point of the challenge study. The sequence links TRBV20-1 to TRBJ2-2; TRBD2 aligns with 13 central bases. CDR3 protein: CSATSGGAGELFF. The bases read TGCAGTGCAACTAGCGGGGGGGCCGGGGAGCTGTTTTTT.